This record concerns one T cell receptor beta chain sequence. CDR3 length equals 15 residues. V trimming: 2 bases; J trimming: 1 base; junction bases outside the gene matches: 5. Germline lookup yields CDR1 SGHTA and CDR2 FQGNSA. Here immunoSEQ multiplex PCR was the method, and the copy in TCRdb shows in-frame clones only, minus some. The sample yields under 200,000 clones, more than 60% seen once. These data are taken from a study of blood T cell repertoires in COVID-19. The sequencing sample was made of peripheral blood. This chain uses TRBV7-2 with TRBJ2-7; TRBD2 matches at 7 bases. This sequence was found in a man in his sixties with acute or convalescent COVID-19. In DNA, the CDR3 is TGTGCCAGCAGCTTAATTCAGGGAGGGTCCTACGAGCAGTACTTC. Translated: CASSLIQGGSYEQYF.